The entry that follows covers one T cell receptor beta chain sequence. The antigen remains unidentified. These data belong to a study of CXCR3-negative and CXCR3-positive naive CD8 T cells. Germline CDR1 and CDR2: MDHEN and SYDVKM. This CDR3 contains 15 residues. Study-level findings and limits: Relative to CXCR3-negative naive cells, CXCR3-positive naive cells had more hydrophobic TRB CDR3s.

UMI-labeled 5' RACE yielded the TRB cDNA libraries. TCRdb reworked the 5' RACE reads into one entry per CDR3 protein, no DNA. The table for this sample gives some 120,000 distinct CDR3 sequences. The chain combines TRBV28 with TRBJ2-2; the TRBD1 assignment by TCRdb is unverifiable without DNA. This sequence was found in a human donor in good health. Some clones in this sample may be carry-over from other donors' samples. Sequencing used naive CXCR3+ CD8+ T cells from blood. Subset noted: CD45RO-CCR7+CD27+CD95- naive CD8+ T cells expressing CXCR3 (TNR3+). The CDR3 is CASRTPQGIAGELFF.